The rows below give T cell receptor beta chains drawn from one sample of a study of T cell changes during pregnancy in multiple sclerosis. Sequenced by immunoSEQ multiplex PCR; TCRdb stores in-frame clones only, minus some. The table records around 70,000 clones, just under 95% of them present only once. Sequenced material: peripheral blood, taken after pregnancy. These receptors all stem from a female donor in good health, enrolled as a control in a pregnancy study. The CDR3 runs from the conserved cysteine through the conserved F or W. Fields, in order: clone size, D gene, V gene, J gene, CDR3 DNA, CDR3 protein. D genes are given only for firm matches. A clone size is listed for some rows: how often the clone was seen (once, few, many), or a class if it is expanded.

clone_size: -
d_call: -
v_call: TRBV5-4
j_call: TRBJ2-6
cdr3_nt: TGTGCCACGCTAAGGAGTAGCGCTGGGGCCAACGTCCTGACTTTC
cdr3_aa: CATLRSSAGANVLTF

clone_size: -
d_call: -
v_call: TRBV7-2
j_call: TRBJ1-1
cdr3_nt: TGTGCCAGCAGACCGACAGGTGCACACCAAGCTTTCTTT
cdr3_aa: CASRPTGAHQAFF

clone_size: -
d_call: -
v_call: TRBV2
j_call: TRBJ1-2
cdr3_nt: TGTGCCAGCAGTGCTCGGGAACAGGGTTTCGGCTACACCTTC
cdr3_aa: CASSAREQGFGYTF

clone_size: -
d_call: TRBD2
v_call: TRBV5-1
j_call: TRBJ2-7
cdr3_nt: TGCGCCAGCAGCTCTGCCCAGAGACTAGCGGGGGGCCTTGGTGAGCAGTACTTC
cdr3_aa: CASSSAQRLAGGLGEQYF

clone_size: -
d_call: -
v_call: TRBV5-1
j_call: TRBJ2-7
cdr3_nt: TGCGCCAGCAGCTTGAGGGGGGGGAGCAGCTACGAGCAGTACTTC
cdr3_aa: CASSLRGGSSYEQYF

clone_size: once
d_call: -
v_call: TRBV27
j_call: TRBJ1-5
cdr3_nt: TGTGCCAGCAGTTTCGATGGGGGCTATAGCAATCAGCCCCAGCATTTT
cdr3_aa: CASSFDGGYSNQPQHF

clone_size: -
d_call: TRBD1
v_call: TRBV9
j_call: TRBJ1-2
cdr3_nt: TGTGCCAGCAGCGTAGGAGGGGGCGATGGCTACACCTTC
cdr3_aa: CASSVGGGDGYTF

clone_size: -
d_call: TRBD1
v_call: TRBV28
j_call: TRBJ1-5
cdr3_nt: TGTGCCAGCAGCGGAGGACAGGGGGTGAGCAATCAGCCCCAGCATTTT
cdr3_aa: CASSGGQGVSNQPQHF

clone_size: -
d_call: TRBD2
v_call: TRBV2
j_call: TRBJ2-5
cdr3_nt: TGTGCCAGCAGTGTTGGTAGCGGGGTGAACGGAGAGACCCAGTACTTC
cdr3_aa: CASSVGSGVNGETQYF

clone_size: -
d_call: TRBD1
v_call: TRBV2
j_call: TRBJ1-1
cdr3_nt: TGTGCCAGCAGTGAGGTCCGGCAGGGGGCGCATGAAAGTGAAGCTTTCTTT
cdr3_aa: CASSEVRQGAHESEAFF

clone_size: -
d_call: -
v_call: TRBV7-9
j_call: TRBJ1-2
cdr3_nt: TGTGCCAGCAGCGTCAGGGACTATGGCTACACCTTC
cdr3_aa: CASSVRDYGYTF

clone_size: once
d_call: TRBD1
v_call: TRBV5-4
j_call: TRBJ2-2
cdr3_nt: TGTGCCAGCAGCTTGGTTCAGGGGGCGAACACCGGGGAGCTGTTTTTT
cdr3_aa: CASSLVQGANTGELFF

clone_size: -
d_call: TRBD1
v_call: TRBV19
j_call: TRBJ1-2
cdr3_nt: TGTGCCAGTAGTATCCAGCGACAGGGGCATGGCTACACCTTC
cdr3_aa: CASSIQRQGHGYTF

clone_size: -
d_call: -
v_call: TRBV4-1
j_call: TRBJ2-6
cdr3_nt: TGCGCCAGCAGCCAAGTCAATAGGGGGGGGGCCAACGTCCTGACTTTC
cdr3_aa: CASSQVNRGGANVLTF

clone_size: once
d_call: TRBD1
v_call: TRBV5-4
j_call: TRBJ1-4
cdr3_nt: TGTGCCAGCAGCTTGAAGAGCCAGGGGGCTGGGGAAAAACTGTTTTTT
cdr3_aa: CASSLKSQGAGEKLFF

clone_size: -
d_call: TRBD2
v_call: TRBV7-9
j_call: TRBJ2-3
cdr3_nt: TGTGCCAGCAGACGGACTAGGATGGGCACAGATACGCAGTATTTT
cdr3_aa: CASRRTRMGTDTQYF

clone_size: -
d_call: TRBD1
v_call: TRBV18
j_call: TRBJ2-6
cdr3_nt: TGTGCCAGCTCACCATACAGGGGCTCTGGGGCCAACGTCCTGACTTTC
cdr3_aa: CASSPYRGSGANVLTF

clone_size: -
d_call: -
v_call: TRBV11-1
j_call: TRBJ1-1
cdr3_nt: TGTGCCAGCAGCTTGGGCTTGAACACTGAAGCTTTCTTT
cdr3_aa: CASSLGLNTEAFF

clone_size: -
d_call: -
v_call: TRBV2
j_call: TRBJ2-2
cdr3_nt: TGTGCCAGCAGTCAAAACAGGGTGAACACCGGGGAGCTGTTTTTT
cdr3_aa: CASSQNRVNTGELFF

clone_size: -
d_call: TRBD1
v_call: TRBV19
j_call: TRBJ1-1
cdr3_nt: TGTGCCAGTAGGGACAGGCTGAGGGGGACTGAAGCTTTCTTT
cdr3_aa: CASRDRLRGTEAFF

clone_size: -
d_call: -
v_call: TRBV5-4
j_call: TRBJ2-3
cdr3_nt: TGTGCCAGCAGCTCCGGGTCTTATACGCAGTATTTT
cdr3_aa: CASSSGSYTQYF

clone_size: -
d_call: -
v_call: TRBV2
j_call: TRBJ2-3
cdr3_nt: TGTGCCAGCAGTGTGGTGCGGCGCACAGATACGCAGTATTTT
cdr3_aa: CASSVVRRTDTQYF

clone_size: -
d_call: -
v_call: TRBV30
j_call: TRBJ1-2
cdr3_nt: TGTGCCTGGAATCCGGGGGGCTATGGCTACACCTTC
cdr3_aa: CAWNPGGYGYTF

clone_size: few
d_call: -
v_call: TRBV10-1
j_call: TRBJ1-5
cdr3_nt: TGCGCCAGGGTTACAGAGATCAAGCCCCAGCATTTT
cdr3_aa: CARVTEIKPQHF

clone_size: -
d_call: TRBD1
v_call: TRBV7-2
j_call: TRBJ2-7
cdr3_nt: TGTGCCAGCAGCTTAGAGGGCAGGGGGCACGAGCAGTACTTC
cdr3_aa: CASSLEGRGHEQYF

clone_size: few
d_call: TRBD2
v_call: TRBV5-1
j_call: TRBJ2-5
cdr3_nt: TGCGCCAGCAGCTTGGGACTAGCGGGCGGGCGCCAAGAGACCCAGTACTTC
cdr3_aa: CASSLGLAGGRQETQYF

clone_size: few
d_call: -
v_call: TRBV11-2
j_call: TRBJ2-4
cdr3_nt: TGTGCCAGCACCCTTGATCGAGGGCATCAAAACATTCAGTACTTC
cdr3_aa: CASTLDRGHQNIQYF

clone_size: once
d_call: -
v_call: TRBV11-2
j_call: TRBJ2-3
cdr3_nt: TGTGCCAGCAGCTCCCCCCGGGACAACGTAGAAGATACGCAGTATTTT
cdr3_aa: CASSSPRDNVEDTQYF

clone_size: once
d_call: -
v_call: TRBV11-2
j_call: TRBJ2-3
cdr3_nt: TGTGCCAGCAGCTTAGTAGGGGGAGGGCCCCGCACAGATACGCAGTATTTT
cdr3_aa: CASSLVGGGPRTDTQYF

clone_size: -
d_call: TRBD1
v_call: TRBV10-3
j_call: TRBJ1-5
cdr3_nt: TGTGCCATCAGTGTCACAGGGGGCAATCAGCCCCAGCATTTT
cdr3_aa: CAISVTGGNQPQHF

clone_size: -
d_call: TRBD1
v_call: TRBV14
j_call: TRBJ2-2
cdr3_nt: TGTGCCAGCAGCCTAGTTCCCACAGGGGCCTTCGCGAACACCGGGGAGCTGTTTTTT
cdr3_aa: CASSLVPTGAFANTGELFF

clone_size: once
d_call: -
v_call: TRBV7-8
j_call: TRBJ1-5
cdr3_nt: TGTGCCAGCAGCTTACTGGACGGGAACCGTCAGCCCCAGCATTTT
cdr3_aa: CASSLLDGNRQPQHF